The 30 T cell receptor beta chains presented below share a single source sample, sequenced in a study of cytomegalovirus exposure and HLA in healthy donors. PCR used 60 Vbeta primers and 13 Jbeta primers. Clones were read by immunoSEQ multiplex PCR, and TCRdb kept only the in-frame ones, dropping some. Of roughly 120,000 clones in the sample, roughly 69% were seen once. Sequencing was performed on PBMCs. All receptors come from a woman aged 35 to 49 in good health and CMV-seropositive.

The sample holds one count of this clone. The chain uses TRBV6-1 and TRBJ2-4; 8 bases line up with TRBD1. CDR1 MNHNS and CDR2 SASEGT come from the germline V gene. J gave up 6 bases and V 5 bases, and 9 bases lay outside the gene matches. This CDR3 has 15 residues. CDR3 in DNA: TGTGCCAGCAGTCTGACAGGGGCCGGGGGAAACATTCAGTACTTC. It translates to CASSLTGAGGNIQYF.

V and J are TRBV30 and TRBJ1-6; D gene uncertain. Germline assignment: CDR1 GTSNPN and CDR2 SVGIG (reference sequence). The CDR3 has 13 residues. V was shortened by 4 bases and J by 10 bases, with 14 bases between the two germline ends. This CDR3 reads CAWKRVFESPLHF. Here the CDR3 DNA reads TGTGCCTGGAAGAGGGTTTTTGAATCACCCCTCCACTTT.

V and J are TRBV7-2 and TRBJ2-7; D may be TRBD1 (5 bases). CDR1 is SGHTA and CDR2 is FQGNSA in the germline V gene. The CDR3 is made up of 15 amino acids. The V and J ends lost 7 bases and 2 bases respectively, with 18 bases between them. CDR3: CASTLMVAGPYEQYF. The DNA for the CDR3 is TGTGCCAGCACCCTAATGGTCGCAGGGCCCTACGAGCAGTACTTC.

This sequence joins TRBV6-1 and TRBJ1-5; D is undetermined. This CDR3 comprises 15 residues. Trimming stripped 4 bases from V and 1 base from J, with 11 bases between. Germline V gene sequence: CDR1 MNHNS, CDR2 SASEGT. The CDR3 spells CASSVRGNSNQPQHF. Written as DNA, the CDR3 is TGTGCCAGCAGTGTACGGGGTAACAGCAATCAGCCCCAGCATTTT.

The chain uses TRBV19 and TRBJ1-1, with D tentatively TRBD1 (6 bases). Trimming took 6 bases from V and 4 from J, leaving 12 bases between them. Germline V gene data show CDR1 as LNHDA and CDR2 as SQIVND (reference sequence). The CDR3 is made up of 13 amino acids. The CDR3 loop is CASRLRGSTEAFF. In DNA form, the CDR3 reads TGTGCCAGTAGATTAAGGGGGAGCACTGAAGCTTTCTTT.

The chain is built from TRBV11-2 and TRBJ2-1; D is possibly TRBD2 (6 bases). CDR1 is SGHAT, CDR2 FQNNGV, per germline. V dropped 3 bases and J dropped 3 bases, with 12 bases sitting between them. This CDR3 contains 15 residues. CDR3 nucleotide sequence: TGTGCCAGCAGCTTCCCTAGCGCCTACTACAATGAGCAGTTCTTC. This sequence encodes CASSFPSAYYNEQFF.

The V and J genes are TRBV6-5 and TRBJ2-7, with 7 bases identical to TRBD2. Germline CDR1 and CDR2: MNHEY and SVGAGI. V trimming: 0 bases; J trimming: 2 bases; junction bases outside the gene matches: 4. The CDR3 has 15 amino acids. The CDR3, as DNA: TGTGCCAGCAGTTACTCGAGTGGGAGGGCCTACGAGCAGTACTTC. Residues: CASSYSSGRAYEQYF.

The chain links TRBV2 to TRBJ1-5; TRBD1 matches at 8 bases. V shed 2 bases, J shed 7 bases, and the junction held 7 bases outside the gene matches. Germline lookup yields CDR1 SNHLY and CDR2 FYNNEI. The CDR3 totals 15 residues. CDR3: CASSETGTGFQPQHF. CDR3 coding DNA: TGTGCCAGCAGTGAAACCGGGACAGGATTCCAGCCCCAGCATTTT.

This chain connects TRBV5-1 to TRBJ2-1, with TRBD2 as a possible D gene (6 bases). Trimming left V 4 bases short and J 1 base short, with 9 bases between. The V gene's germline CDR1 is SGHRS and CDR2 YFSETQ. The CDR3 runs 14 residues. CDR3 loop: CASSPSESYNEQFF. DNA of the CDR3: TGCGCCAGCAGCCCTAGCGAATCCTACAATGAGCAGTTCTTC.

The chain is built from TRBV5-1 and TRBJ2-7, with 10 bases that match TRBD2. J gave up 3 bases and V 0 bases, and 3 bases lay outside the gene matches. Germline V CDR1 and CDR2: SGHRS, YFSETQ. The length of the CDR3 is 15 residues. The DNA for the CDR3 is TGCGCCAGCAGCTTGGAGTTAGCGGGGGGCTACGAGCAGTACTTC. Translated, it gives CASSLELAGGYEQYF. The entire variable domain, with the rest obtained from reference TRBV5-1 and TRBJ2-7, is as follows: KAGVTQTPRYLIKTRGQQVTLSCSPISGHRSVSWYQQTPGQGLQFLFEYFSETQRNKGNFPGRFSGRQFSNSRSEMNVSTLELGDSALYLCASSLELAGGYEQYFGPGTRLTVT.

The rearrangement links TRBV5-4 to TRBJ1-2; weak D call: TRBD1 (6 bases). This CDR3 comprises 12 residues. Looked up from germline, CDR1 is SGHNT and CDR2 is YYREEE (reference sequence). V was cut by 1 base and J by 8 bases, with 9 bases left in between. The CDR3 coding sequence is TGTGCCAGCAGCTTGAGGACAGCAGGCTACACCTTC. This translates into CASSLRTAGYTF.

The V and J genes are TRBV5-1 and TRBJ2-7; a weak D match, TRBD1 (6 bases). This CDR3 is built from 15 residues. The V end was cut by 1 base, the J end by 0 bases, with 11 bases between. Germline CDR1 is SGHRS and CDR2 is YFSETQ. The CDR3 reads CASSLLAGVSYEQYF. The CDR3 nucleotides are TGCGCCAGCAGCTTGCTAGCAGGGGTCTCCTACGAGCAGTACTTC.

This chain links TRBV30 with TRBJ1-5, with 9 bases lining up with TRBD1. There are 15 residues in the CDR3. Unmatched junction bases numbered 9, after V lost 3 bases and J lost 6 bases. Looked up from germline, CDR1 is GTSNPN and CDR2 is SVGIG (reference sequence). The CDR3 is CAWSNGTGSRQPQHF. In DNA, the CDR3 is TGTGCCTGGAGCAACGGGACAGGGTCACGTCAGCCCCAGCATTTT.

CDR3 sequence reads: CASSLDRTSEQYF. CDR3 DNA sequence: TGCGCCAGCAGCTTGGACAGGACGAGCGAGCAGTACTTC. The chain recombines TRBV5-1 with TRBJ2-7; TRBD1 is a possible D gene (5 bases). Trimming pared 0 bases from V and 6 bases from J, leaving 10 bases between. Germline V lookup: CDR1 SGHRS, CDR2 YFSETQ. The CDR3 is 13 amino acids.

The chain has TRBV19 and TRBJ2-3; no clear D gene. The germline gives CDR1 LNHDA, CDR2 SQIVND (reference sequence). Trimming stripped 4 bases from V and 2 bases from J, with 10 bases between. The CDR3 runs to 14 residues. The CDR3 protein is CASSTDRVTDTQYF. The CDR3, as DNA: TGTGCCAGTAGTACAGACCGGGTCACAGATACGCAGTATTTT.

On this clone: Germline is not matched at one junction end, which may reflect a read error. This rearrangement joins TRBV7-9 to TRBJ1-1, with D unclear. The CDR3 extends over 11 amino acids. Germline CDR1 is SEHNR and CDR2 is FQNEAQ (reference sequence). CDR3 DNA: TGTTCCAGCAGCTTAGCCCGTGAAGCTTTCTTT. It encodes CSSSLAREAFF. Drawing the rest from reference TRBV7-9 and TRBJ1-1, the complete variable domain is DTGVSQNPRHKITKRGQNVTFRCDPISEHNRLYWYRQTLGQGPEFLTYFQNEAQLEKSRLLSDRFSAERPKGSFSTLEIQRTEQGDSAMYLCSSSLAREAFFGQGTRLTVV.

The V and J genes are TRBV19 and TRBJ2-2, with a possible D match to TRBD2 (5 bases). V lost 9 bases and J lost 5, with 28 bases in between. In germline, CDR1 is LNHDA, CDR2 SQIVND (reference sequence). The CDR3 contains 18 residues. The CDR3 protein is CASAMRAGRPFGTGELFF. The CDR3, as DNA: TGTGCCAGCGCAATGAGGGCCGGCAGGCCTTTTGGTACCGGGGAGCTGTTTTTT.

CDR3 nucleotides: TGTGCCAGCAGTGAGGACAGGGCGGAGACCCAGTACTTC. Translation: CASSEDRAETQYF. The V and J genes are TRBV2 and TRBJ2-5, with 8 bases aligning to TRBD1. The germline V gene has CDR1 SNHLY and CDR2 FYNNEI. This CDR3 has 13 residues. V was pared by 3 bases and J by 5 bases, with 2 bases of the junction left unmatched.

This chain links TRBV29-1 with TRBJ2-7; no clear D. Germline values: CDR1 SQVTM, CDR2 ANQGSEA. The germline V and J ends were trimmed by 0 bases and 4 bases, with 7 bases remaining between them. CDR3 size: 12 residues. In nucleotides, the CDR3 is TGCAGCGTTGAAGAGGCTGATTACGAGCAGTACTTC. It encodes CSVEEADYEQYF.

The chain is built from TRBV27 and TRBJ1-1; a weak D match, TRBD1 (6 bases). V lost 5 bases and J 1 base, leaving 14 bases between the germline ends. Germline CDR1 is MNHEY and CDR2 is SMNVEV (reference sequence). The CDR3 is made up of 15 amino acids. CDR3 residues: CASSSLQGPNTEAFF. Written as DNA, the CDR3 is TGTGCCAGCAGTAGCTTACAGGGACCGAACACTGAAGCTTTCTTT.

The chain combines TRBV5-1 with TRBJ2-7; D might be TRBD1 (6 bases). V gave up 2 bases and J gave up 0 bases, with 9 bases separating them. This CDR3 spans 14 amino acids. The V gene's germline CDR1 is SGHRS and CDR2 YFSETQ. The CDR3 here is CASSFTRGSYEQYF. The CDR3, as DNA: TGCGCCAGCAGCTTCACCAGGGGCTCCTACGAGCAGTACTTC.

In this sample, this clone turned up a few times. This sequence joins TRBV5-1 and TRBJ2-7, with D possibly matching TRBD2 (6 bases). This CDR3 is 15 amino acids long. Germline-derived CDR1 and CDR2 are SGHRS and YFSETQ. V dropped 0 bases and J dropped 2 bases, with 12 bases sitting between them. The CDR3 nucleotides are TGCGCCAGCAGCTTGGAACTAGCCAAAACCTACGAGCAGTACTTC. Its protein product is CASSLELAKTYEQYF.

This clone was seen a few times. The rearrangement uses TRBV7-3 and TRBJ2-3, with 10 bases lining up with TRBD2. CDR1 is SGHTA and CDR2 is FQGTGA in the germline V gene. V lost 6 bases and J lost 4; bases outside the gene matches: 7. CDR3 size: 15 residues. CDR3 protein: CASRPTSGAPDTQYF. DNA for the CDR3: TGTGCCAGCAGACCCACTAGCGGGGCCCCAGATACGCAGTATTTT.

In DNA, the CDR3 is TGTGCCAGCAGCCCCGTCGGCTACAATGAGCAGTTCTTC. Its protein product is CASSPVGYNEQFF. The genes are TRBV6-5 and TRBJ2-1; D gene uncertain. The ends were cut back, 6 bases at V and 3 bases at J, with 9 bases in the middle. Per germline, CDR1 MNHEY and CDR2 SVGAGI. This CDR3 contains 13 residues.

The chain combines TRBV19 with TRBJ2-3, with D possibly matching TRBD1 (6 bases). Trimming pared 4 bases from V and 2 bases from J, leaving 16 bases between. CDR3 length: 16 amino acids. From germline, CDR1 is LNHDA and CDR2 SQIVND (reference sequence). The DNA of the CDR3 is TGTGCCAGTAGTACCGACAGGCAGGTGGACACAGATACGCAGTATTTT. This codes for CASSTDRQVDTDTQYF.

The J gene is TRBJ1-1, the V gene TRBV19; the D is unclear. Germline V gene data show CDR1 as LNHDA and CDR2 as SQIVND (reference sequence). Trimming took 11 bases from V and 5 from J, leaving 12 bases between them. CDR3 length equals 11 residues. For the CDR3, the DNA is TGTGCCGTCAGAGGGCTTACTGAAGCTTTCTTT. Its protein product is CAVRGLTEAFF.

In the case of this clone: One end of the junction fails to match germline, which may point to a read error. The V and J genes are TRBV19 and TRBJ2-2; D may be TRBD2 (5 bases). The germline V gene encodes CDR1 LNHDA and CDR2 SQIVND (reference sequence). This CDR3 comprises 13 residues. CDR3 region: CASSIPNTGKLFF. The CDR3 nucleotides read TGTGCCAGTAGTATTCCCAACACCGGGAAGCTGTTTTTT.

This chain connects TRBV2 to TRBJ2-7; TRBD2 aligns across 12 bases. CDR1 and CDR2 from the germline V gene are SNHLY and FYNNEI. The V and J ends lost 6 bases and 4 bases, in that order; junction bases with no gene match: 13. The length of the CDR3 is 17 residues. CDR3 DNA sequence: TGTGCCAGCAGCGCCACCGGGACTAGCGGGCGTGGATACGAGCAGTACTTC. Translated: CASSATGTSGRGYEQYF.

The genes are TRBV4-1 and TRBJ1-5, with 7 bases aligning to TRBD1. This CDR3 region has 18 residues. Germline CDR1 reads MGHRA; CDR2 reads YSYEKL. J lost 7 bases, V lost 4 bases, and 19 bases had no gene match. DNA for the CDR3: TGCGCCAGCAGCCTCCTGAGGGGCTCTGACAGGGTGGGACAGCCCCAGCATTTT. It yields the protein CASSLLRGSDRVGQPQHF.

This clone was seen a handful of times. The chain couples TRBV6-5 to TRBJ2-7, with a tentative D call TRBD2 (5 bases). V was clipped by 4 bases and J by 3 bases, with 13 bases between them. The CDR3 consists of 14 residues. Germline V gene sequence: CDR1 MNHEY, CDR2 SVGAGI. CDR3 DNA sequence: TGTGCCAGCAGTTCGGGAAGAGCCCACTACGAGCAGTACTTC. This encodes CASSSGRAHYEQYF.